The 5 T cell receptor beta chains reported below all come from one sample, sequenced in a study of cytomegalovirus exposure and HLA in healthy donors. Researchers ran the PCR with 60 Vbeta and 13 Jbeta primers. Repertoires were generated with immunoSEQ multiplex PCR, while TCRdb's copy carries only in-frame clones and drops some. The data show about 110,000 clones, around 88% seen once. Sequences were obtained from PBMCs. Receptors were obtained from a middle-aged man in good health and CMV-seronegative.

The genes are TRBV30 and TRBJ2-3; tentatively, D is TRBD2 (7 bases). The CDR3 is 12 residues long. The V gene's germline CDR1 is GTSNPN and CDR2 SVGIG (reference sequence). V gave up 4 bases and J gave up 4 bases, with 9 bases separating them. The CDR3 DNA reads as TGTGCCTGGAAGGGGGGGGCAGATACGCAGTATTTT. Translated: CAWKGGADTQYF.

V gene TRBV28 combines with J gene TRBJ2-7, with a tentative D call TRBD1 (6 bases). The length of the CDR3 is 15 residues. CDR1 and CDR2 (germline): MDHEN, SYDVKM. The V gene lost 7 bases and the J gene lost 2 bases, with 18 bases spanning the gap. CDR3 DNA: TGTGCCAGCAAAACTACAGGGCATTTTCCCTACGAGCAGTACTTC. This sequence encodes CASKTTGHFPYEQYF.

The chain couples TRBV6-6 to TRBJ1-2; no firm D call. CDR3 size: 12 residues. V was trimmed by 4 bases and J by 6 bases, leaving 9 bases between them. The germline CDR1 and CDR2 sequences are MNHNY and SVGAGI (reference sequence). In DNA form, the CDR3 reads TGTGCCAGCAGTTTCCCGGGAGATGGCTACACCTTC. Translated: CASSFPGDGYTF.

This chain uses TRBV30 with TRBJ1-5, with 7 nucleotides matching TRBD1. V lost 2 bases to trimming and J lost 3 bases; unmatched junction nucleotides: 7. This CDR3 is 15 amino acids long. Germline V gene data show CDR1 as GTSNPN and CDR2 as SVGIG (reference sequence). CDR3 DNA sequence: TGTGCCTGGAGTCCCCGCAGGGGGTTCAATCAGCCCCAGCATTTT. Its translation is CAWSPRRGFNQPQHF.

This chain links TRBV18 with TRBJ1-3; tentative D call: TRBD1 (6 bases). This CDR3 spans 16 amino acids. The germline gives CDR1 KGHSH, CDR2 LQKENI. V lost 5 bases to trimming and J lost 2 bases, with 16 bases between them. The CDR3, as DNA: TGTGCCAGCTCAACGGTATCAGGGGCGCCTGGAAACACCATATATTTT. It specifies CASSTVSGAPGNTIYF.